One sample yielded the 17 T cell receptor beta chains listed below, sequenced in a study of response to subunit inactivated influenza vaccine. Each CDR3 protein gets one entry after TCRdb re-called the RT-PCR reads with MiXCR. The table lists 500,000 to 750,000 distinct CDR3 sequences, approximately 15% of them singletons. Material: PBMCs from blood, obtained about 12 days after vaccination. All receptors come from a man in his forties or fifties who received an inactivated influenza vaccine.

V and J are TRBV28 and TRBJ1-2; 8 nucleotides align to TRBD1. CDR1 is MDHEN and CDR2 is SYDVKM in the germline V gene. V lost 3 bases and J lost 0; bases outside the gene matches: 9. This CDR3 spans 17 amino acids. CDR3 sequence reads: CASSFGTGTLANYGYTF. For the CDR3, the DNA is TGTGCCAGCAGTTTTGGGACAGGTACACTAGCTAACTATGGCTACACCTTC.

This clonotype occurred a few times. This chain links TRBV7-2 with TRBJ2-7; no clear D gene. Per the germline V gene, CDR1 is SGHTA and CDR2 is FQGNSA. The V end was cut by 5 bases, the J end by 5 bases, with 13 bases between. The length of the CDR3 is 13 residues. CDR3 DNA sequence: TGTGCCAGCAGCCCGAAACTTGTGAACGAGCAGTACTTC. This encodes CASSPKLVNEQYF.

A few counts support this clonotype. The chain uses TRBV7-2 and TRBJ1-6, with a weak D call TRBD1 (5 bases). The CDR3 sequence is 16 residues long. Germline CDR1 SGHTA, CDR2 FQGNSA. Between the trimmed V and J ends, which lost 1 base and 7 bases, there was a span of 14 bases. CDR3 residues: CASSLGAGRENSPLHF. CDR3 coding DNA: TGTGCCAGCAGCTTAGGGGCGGGCAGGGAAAATTCACCCCTCCACTTT.

The CDR3 protein is CAWSPGYRNTEAFF. CDR3 sequence (DNA): TGTGCCTGGAGCCCAGGCTACAGGAACACTGAAGCTTTCTTT. This chain uses TRBV30 with TRBJ1-1; D uncertain. CDR3 length: 14 amino acids. Deletions cut 3 bases from V and 1 base from J, with 12 bases between. Germline loops: CDR1 GTSNPN, CDR2 SVGIG (reference sequence).

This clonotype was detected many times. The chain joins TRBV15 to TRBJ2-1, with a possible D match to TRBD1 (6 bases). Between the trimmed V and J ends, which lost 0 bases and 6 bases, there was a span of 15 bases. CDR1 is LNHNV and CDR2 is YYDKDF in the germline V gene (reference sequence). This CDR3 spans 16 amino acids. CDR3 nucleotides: TGTGCCACCAGCAGAGATCGCCAGGGGTTCTCCAATGAGCAGTTCTTC. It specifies CATSRDRQGFSNEQFF.

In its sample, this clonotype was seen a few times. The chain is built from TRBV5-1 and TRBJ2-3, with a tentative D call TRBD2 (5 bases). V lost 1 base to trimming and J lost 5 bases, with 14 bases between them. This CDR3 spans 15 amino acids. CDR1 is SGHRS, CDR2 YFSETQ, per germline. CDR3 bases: TGCGCCAGCAGCTTGTGGGGAAGGAGCGGAGATACGCAGTATTTT. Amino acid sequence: CASSLWGRSGDTQYF.

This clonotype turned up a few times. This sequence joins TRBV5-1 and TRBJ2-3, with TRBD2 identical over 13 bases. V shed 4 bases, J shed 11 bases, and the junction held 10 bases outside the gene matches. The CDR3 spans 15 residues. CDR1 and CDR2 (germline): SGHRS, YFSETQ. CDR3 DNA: TGCGCCAGCAGCCCAGGGACTAGCGGGATGCGGGAGCAGTATTTT. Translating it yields CASSPGTSGMREQYF.

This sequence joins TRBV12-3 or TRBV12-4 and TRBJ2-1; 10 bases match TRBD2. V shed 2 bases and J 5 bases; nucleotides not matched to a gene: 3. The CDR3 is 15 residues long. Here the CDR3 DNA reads TGTGCCAGCAGTTTAAGCGGGGGGGTCCACAATGAGCAGTTCTTC. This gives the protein CASSLSGGVHNEQFF.

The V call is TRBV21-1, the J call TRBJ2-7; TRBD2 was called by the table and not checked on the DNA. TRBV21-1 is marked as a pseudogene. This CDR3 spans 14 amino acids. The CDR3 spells CASGGRRKTYEQYF. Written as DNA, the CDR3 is TGTGCCAGCGGGGGACGGCGGAAGACCTACGAGCAGTACTTC.

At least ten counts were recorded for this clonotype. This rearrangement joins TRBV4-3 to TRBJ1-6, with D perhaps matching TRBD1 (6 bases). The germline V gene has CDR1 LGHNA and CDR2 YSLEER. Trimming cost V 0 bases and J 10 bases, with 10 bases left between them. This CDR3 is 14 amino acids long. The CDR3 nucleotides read TGCGCCAGCAGCCAAGAGGGGGGGCGGTCACCCCTCCACTTT. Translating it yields CASSQEGGRSPLHF.

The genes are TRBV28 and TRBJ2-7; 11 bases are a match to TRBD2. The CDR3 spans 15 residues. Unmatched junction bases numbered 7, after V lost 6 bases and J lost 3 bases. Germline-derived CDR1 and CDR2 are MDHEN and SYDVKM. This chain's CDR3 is CASRISSGRFYEQYF. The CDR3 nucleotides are TGTGCCAGCAGAATATCTAGCGGGAGGTTCTACGAGCAGTACTTC.

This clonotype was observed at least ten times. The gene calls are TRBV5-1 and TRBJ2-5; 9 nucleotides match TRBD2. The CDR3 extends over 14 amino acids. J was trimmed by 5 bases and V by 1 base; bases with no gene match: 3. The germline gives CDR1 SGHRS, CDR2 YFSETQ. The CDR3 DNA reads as TGCGCCAGCAGCTTGTCTAGCGGGACGGAGACCCAGTACTTC. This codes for CASSLSSGTETQYF.

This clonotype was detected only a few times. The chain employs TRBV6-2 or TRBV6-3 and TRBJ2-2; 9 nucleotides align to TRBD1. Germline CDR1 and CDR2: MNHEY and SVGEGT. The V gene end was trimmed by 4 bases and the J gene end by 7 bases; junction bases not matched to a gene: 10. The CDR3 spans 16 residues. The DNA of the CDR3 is TGTGCCAGCAGTTGGGACAGGGAAGGTGACATCGGGGAGCTGTTTTTT. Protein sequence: CASSWDREGDIGELFF.

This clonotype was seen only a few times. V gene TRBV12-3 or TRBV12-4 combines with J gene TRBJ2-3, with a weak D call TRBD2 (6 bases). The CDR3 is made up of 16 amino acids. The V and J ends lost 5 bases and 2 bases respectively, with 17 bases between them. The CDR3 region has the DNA TGTGCCAGCAGTATAAGACTAGGGGATCACACAGATACGCAGTATTTT. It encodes CASSIRLGDHTDTQYF.

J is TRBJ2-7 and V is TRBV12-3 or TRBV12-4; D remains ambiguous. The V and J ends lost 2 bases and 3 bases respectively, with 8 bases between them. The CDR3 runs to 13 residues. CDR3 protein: CASSLYPDYEQYF. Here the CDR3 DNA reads TGTGCCAGCAGTTTATATCCGGACTACGAGCAGTACTTC.

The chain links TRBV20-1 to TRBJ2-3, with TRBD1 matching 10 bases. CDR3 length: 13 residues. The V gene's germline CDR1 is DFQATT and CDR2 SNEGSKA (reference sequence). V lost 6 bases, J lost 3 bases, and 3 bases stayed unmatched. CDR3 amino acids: CSADRGLTDTQYF. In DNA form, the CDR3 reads TGCAGTGCAGACAGGGGGCTGACAGATACGCAGTATTTT.

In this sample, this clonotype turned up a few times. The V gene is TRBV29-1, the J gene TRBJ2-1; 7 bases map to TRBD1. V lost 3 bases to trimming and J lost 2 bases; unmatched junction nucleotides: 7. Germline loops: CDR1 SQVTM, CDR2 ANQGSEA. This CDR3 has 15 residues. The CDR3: CSVDTTGDAYNEQFF. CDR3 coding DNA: TGCAGCGTTGATACTACAGGGGATGCCTACAATGAGCAGTTCTTC.